Sequencing of this T cell receptor (beta chain) was carried out in a study of CD8+ T cells in alopecia areata. Study summary: Twice a day, 5 to 10 mg of oral tofacitinib was administered to treated patients. General study points: There were many expanded lesional clones persisting in scalp and blood during tofacitinib. Scalp samples also yield sequences from resident alphabeta T cells of normal skin.

cDNA reverse transcribed from extracted RNA served as the sequencing template. Clones were sequenced by immunoSEQ multiplex PCR, and TCRdb holds only the in-frame ones, with some missing. The sample consists of 150,000 to 250,000 clones, roughly three fifths of them appearing once. Specified treatment: oral pan-JAK inhibitor, 5-10 mg twice daily. PBMCs, the starting material, were the source of sorted CD4+ and CD8+ T cells. V shed 7 bases and J 1 base; nucleotides not matched to a gene: 6. Germline CDR1 MNHEY, CDR2 SVGAGI. The CDR3 runs to 15 residues. This clone appeared a single time. Its antigen is undetermined.

The TCR was taken from a human donor with alopecia areata. The starting material was CD4+ T cells sorted from blood, obtained at week 4, from a patient treated with tofacitinib. The V call is TRBV6-5, the J call TRBJ2-3, with 9 bases matching TRBD2. The CDR3 DNA reads TGTGCCAGCACCCACCGACTAGCGGGCACAGATACGCAGTATTTT. Translation: CASTHRLAGTDTQYF.